This is a list of T cell receptor beta chains from one sample in a study of blood T cell repertoires in COVID-19. Profiled with immunoSEQ multiplex PCR; TCRdb holds only in-frame clones, not every one. The sample lists under 350,000 clones, 70% to 90% occurring once. The specimen sequenced was peripheral blood. Every receptor here comes from a woman in her 70s with acute or convalescent COVID-19. Each CDR3 is given with its conserved first and last residue. D genes are given only for firm matches. Only part of the rows carry a size: once, few, many, or a class if the clone is expanded.

DNA,CDR3,V,J,size,D
TGCGCCAGCAGCTTGAAGGGGGCGGCCGATCAGCCCCAGCATTTT,CASSLKGAADQPQHF,TRBV5-1,TRBJ1-5,-,TRBD1
TGCGCCAGCAGCCAGCCCGGGACAGGGGCTGGAAACACCATATATTTT,CASSQPGTGAGNTIYF,TRBV4-1,TRBJ1-3,-,TRBD1
TGTGCCAGCAGCCCGGACTCGTCTTCCTACAATGAGCAGTTCTTC,CASSPDSSSYNEQFF,TRBV11-3,TRBJ2-1,-,-
TGTGCCAGCAGATTAACAGGGGGCTCACCCCTCCACTTT,CASRLTGGSPLHF,TRBV2,TRBJ1-6,once,TRBD1
TGTGCCAGCAGCTGGACTGCAACGGGCGAGCAGTACTTC,CASSWTATGEQYF,TRBV5-4,TRBJ2-7,-,-
TGTGCCAGCAGTACTACAGGGAACTATGGCTACACCTTC,CASSTTGNYGYTF,TRBV6-6,TRBJ1-2,-,-
TGTGCCAGCAGCCCTTTGTCGGGGGGCGGGCATGGCTACACCTTC,CASSPLSGGGHGYTF,TRBV5-6,TRBJ1-2,-,-
TGCGCCAGCAGCCCTTTAGCGGGGGGCCAAGAGACCCAGTACTTC,CASSPLAGGQETQYF,TRBV5-1,TRBJ2-5,-,TRBD2
TGTGCCAGTAGTATAGGCGAGACTGAAGCTTTCTTT,CASSIGETEAFF,TRBV19,TRBJ1-1,once,-
TGTGCAGTAGTCAGGGCCCCGAATAGCAATCAGCCCCAGCATTTT,CAVVRAPNSNQPQHF,TRBV6-5,TRBJ1-5,-,-
TGTGCCTGGAGTGGGGCGTTGAGCACTGAAGCTTTCTTT,CAWSGALSTEAFF,TRBV30,TRBJ1-1,-,-
TGTGCCAGCAGCCTTCGGACAGGAAGGACCCTCCACTTT,CASSLRTGRTLHF,TRBV5-6,TRBJ1-6,-,TRBD1
TGTGCCACCAGTTCGGGAGGGATACAGGGCTACAATGAGCAGTTCTTC,CATSSGGIQGYNEQFF,TRBV24-1,TRBJ2-1,-,TRBD2